This T cell receptor (beta chain) was sequenced for a study of cytomegalovirus exposure and HLA in healthy donors. This clone appeared a few times. Its antigen is unidentified. The donors comprised healthy bone marrow donors. Study-wide results and limits: DRB1 had the most TCR associations and HLA-C the fewest, a later analysis found, with rates varying by HLA locus. With later analysis, a missense DCLRE1C variant became linked to TCR beta V- and J-gene trimming. In vitro work confirmed that a few CMV-associated chains recognize CMV antigens.

The V and J ends lost 1 base and 6 bases respectively, with 6 bases between them. The CDR3 runs to 12 residues. CDR1 is SEHNR, CDR2 FQNEAQ, per germline (reference sequence). Vbeta (60) and Jbeta (13) primers were used in the PCR. Assay used: immunoSEQ multiplex PCR; TCRdb lists only in-frame clones, some missing. The sample includes some 120,000 clones, 60% to 75% of them seen just once. The material sequenced was PBMCs. This receptor was obtained from a woman aged 50 to 60 in good health and CMV-seropositive. V usage is TRBV7-9 and J usage is TRBJ1-1, with D tentatively TRBD1 (5 bases). The CDR3 region has the DNA TGTGCCAGCAGCTTAGAGACAGCTGAAGCTTTCTTT. This codes for CASSLETAEAFF.